The 22 T cell receptor beta chains presented below share a single source sample, sequenced in a study of blood T cell repertoires in COVID-19. Using immunoSEQ multiplex PCR, the repertoire was profiled, and TCRdb retains in-frame clones only, with some absent. The repertoire includes 150,000 to 200,000 clones, 82% of them detected once, and more than 6% sits in the top ten. The sequenced sample was peripheral blood. These receptors originate from a woman aged 35 to 49 with COVID-19, enrolled during active disease.

The CDR3 loop is CASSPSRGFNYGYTF. Written as DNA, the CDR3 is TGTGCCAGCTCACCCTCGAGGGGGTTTAACTATGGCTACACCTTC. This sequence joins TRBV18 and TRBJ1-2; weak D call: TRBD1 (6 bases). This CDR3 has 15 residues. CDR1 and CDR2 (germline): KGHSH, LQKENI. V was clipped by 3 bases and J by 1 base, with 12 bases between them.

The chain is built from TRBV19 and TRBJ2-3; weak D call: TRBD2 (5 bases). The CDR3 extends over 13 amino acids. V lost 4 bases and J 3 bases, leaving 8 bases between the germline ends. The germline gives CDR1 LNHDA, CDR2 SQIVND (reference sequence). CDR3 bases: TGTGCCAGTAGTAATGACTATACAGATACGCAGTATTTT. This encodes CASSNDYTDTQYF.

The rearrangement links TRBV5-1 to TRBJ1-4; tentative D call: TRBD1 (5 bases). The CDR3 has 17 residues. The V and J ends lost 2 bases and 2 bases respectively, with 16 bases between them. Germline assignment: CDR1 SGHRS and CDR2 YFSETQ. CDR3 amino acids: CASSFRTQGSTNEKLFF. The CDR3 coding sequence is TGCGCCAGCAGCTTCCGAACCCAGGGTTCCACTAATGAAAAACTGTTTTTT.

In nucleotides, the CDR3 is TGTGCCAGCAGTGACGGGGCTAGCACAGATACGCAGTATTTT. Its protein product is CASSDGASTDTQYF. The V and J genes are TRBV6-4 and TRBJ2-3, with D possibly being TRBD1 (5 bases). The CDR3 has 14 amino acids. V dropped 2 bases and J dropped 0 bases, with 6 bases sitting between them. Germline V gene data show CDR1 as MRHNA and CDR2 as SNTAGT.

This chain uses TRBV2 with TRBJ1-6; tentatively, D is TRBD1 (5 bases). The germline CDR1 and CDR2 sequences are SNHLY and FYNNEI. The CDR3 loop spans 13 amino acids. The ends were cut back, 8 bases at V and 4 bases at J, with 9 bases in the middle. The CDR3 reads CASLQGYNSPLHF. CDR3 nucleotide sequence: TGTGCCAGCCTTCAGGGATATAATTCACCCCTCCACTTT.

V usage is TRBV6-2 or TRBV6-3 and J usage is TRBJ1-2; D is perhaps TRBD1 (5 bases). V was trimmed by 0 bases and J by 4 bases, leaving 9 bases between them. Germline V gene lookup returns CDR1 MNHEY and CDR2 SVGEGT. The CDR3 is made up of 14 amino acids. The CDR3 region has the DNA TGTGCCAGCAGTTACTCCTGGGGGGTCTATGGCTACACCTTC. It codes for CASSYSWGVYGYTF.

This clone appeared once. The genes are TRBV24-1 and TRBJ2-2; 9 bases are a match to TRBD1. The germline gives CDR1 KGHDR, CDR2 SFDVKD. The CDR3 length is 16 residues. V lost 5 bases to trimming and J lost 3 bases; unmatched junction nucleotides: 6. The CDR3 DNA follows: TGTGCCACCAGTGGCCTGGGACAGGGAGACACCGGGGAGCTGTTTTTT. This gives the protein CATSGLGQGDTGELFF.

The chain employs TRBV19 and TRBJ1-1; 8 positions match TRBD1. This CDR3 has 13 amino acids. With 7 bases clipped from V and 5 bases from J, the junction kept 6 bases outside the gene matches. The germline gives CDR1 LNHDA, CDR2 SQIVND (reference sequence). The CDR3 region is CASKDRAGTEAFF. The CDR3 bases are TGTGCCAGTAAGGACAGGGCGGGTACTGAAGCTTTCTTT.

CDR3 sequence: CASSFDFSRPMQYF. As DNA, the CDR3 is TGTGCCAGCAGTTTTGACTTTTCCCGCCCGATGCAGTACTTC. The rearrangement uses TRBV27 and TRBJ2-7; D uncertain. Germline V lookup: CDR1 MNHEY, CDR2 SMNVEV (reference sequence). This CDR3 has 14 amino acids. V was pared by 3 bases and J by 9 bases, with 18 bases between.

The CDR3 DNA is TGTGCCAGCAGTACGGGACTCCCTTCCTCACCCCTCCACTTT. It is translated as CASSTGLPSSPLHF. This chain links TRBV6-5 with TRBJ1-6; maybe TRBD1 (5 bases). The CDR3 has 14 amino acids. V was pared by 5 bases and J by 10 bases, with 15 bases between. CDR1 MNHEY and CDR2 SVGAGI come from the germline V gene.

The J gene is TRBJ2-5, the V gene TRBV5-4; a possible D gene is TRBD2 (6 bases). The germline CDR1 and CDR2 sequences are SGHNT and YYREEE (reference sequence). This CDR3 is 13 amino acids long. The V end was cut by 4 bases, the J end by 3 bases, with 10 bases between. CDR3 sequence (DNA): TGTGCCAGCAGCGGAGGGACCGAAGAGACCCAGTACTTC. As protein: CASSGGTEETQYF.

This clone occurred once. The CDR3 spells CSVGTGVFGYTF. DNA for the CDR3: TGCAGCGTTGGGACAGGGGTGTTCGGCTACACCTTC. The rearrangement joins TRBV29-1 to TRBJ1-2, with 9 bases lining up with TRBD1. V shed 4 bases, J shed 8 bases, and the junction held 5 bases outside the gene matches. The CDR3 has 12 residues. Germline CDR1 SQVTM, CDR2 ANQGSEA.

This sequence joins TRBV4-2 and TRBJ2-2; D gene uncertain. Trimming took 0 bases from V and 4 from J, leaving 12 bases between them. The length of the CDR3 is 16 residues. Germline CDR1 is LGHNA and CDR2 is YNFKEQ. CDR3 bases: TGTGCCAGCAGCCAAGATCAGGTTGAGATCACCGGGGAGCTGTTTTTT. It translates to CASSQDQVEITGELFF.

The genes are TRBV11-2 and TRBJ2-1; D may be TRBD1 (5 bases). V lost 6 bases and J 3 bases, leaving 15 bases between the germline ends. Germline CDR1 and CDR2: SGHAT and FQNNGV. There are 15 residues in the CDR3. The CDR3 sequence is CASRPQVLNYNEQFF. CDR3 sequence (DNA): TGTGCCAGCAGACCACAGGTTCTCAACTACAATGAGCAGTTCTTC. Supplemented by reference TRBV11-2 and TRBJ2-1, the full variable domain reads EAGVAQSPRYKIIEKRQSVAFWCNPISGHATLYWYQQILGQGPKLLIQFQNNGVVDDSQLPKDRFSAERLKGVDSTLKIQPAKLEDSAVYLCASRPQVLNYNEQFFGPGTRLTVL.

V and J are TRBV28 and TRBJ1-2; the D is unclear. The CDR3 sequence is 13 residues long. The germline V gene encodes CDR1 MDHEN and CDR2 SYDVKM. With 6 bases removed from V and 6 bases from J, the gap between germline ends came to 14 bases. The DNA for the CDR3 is TGTGCCAGCAGAATGCAGGTGTGGGATGGCTACACCTTC. This sequence encodes CASRMQVWDGYTF.

The chain carries TRBV5-6 and TRBJ1-2; D remains unclear. This CDR3 is 14 amino acids long. Trimming shortened V by 0 bases and J by 4 bases, and 10 bases separated the two germline ends. Germline lookup yields CDR1 SGHDT and CDR2 YYEEEE. CDR3 in amino acids: CASSLGGPGYGYTF. The DNA of the CDR3 is TGTGCCAGCAGCTTGGGCGGGCCGGGCTATGGCTACACCTTC.

This clone was observed once. This chain's CDR3 is CASSPASTDTQYF. Written as DNA, the CDR3 is TGTGCCAGCTCACCGGCCAGCACAGATACGCAGTATTTT. V gene TRBV18 combines with J gene TRBJ2-3; D is unresolved. Between the trimmed V and J ends, which lost 3 bases and 0 bases, there was a span of 4 bases. Germline CDR1 and CDR2: KGHSH and LQKENI. The CDR3 loop spans 13 amino acids.

This chain links TRBV3-1 (or the pseudogene TRBV3-2) with TRBJ2-2, with unresolved D. The V end lost 1 base, the J end lost 4 bases, and 4 bases lay between the germline ends. The germline V gene has CDR1 LGHDT and CDR2 YNNKEL (reference sequence). The CDR3 contains 13 residues. In DNA, the CDR3 is TGTGCCAGCAGCCAAGGTATCACCGGGGAGCTGTTTTTT. Protein sequence: CASSQGITGELFF.

The chain employs TRBV18 and TRBJ1-1; the D gene is possibly TRBD1 (6 bases). Trimming stripped 3 bases from V and 4 bases from J, with 18 bases between. Germline CDR1 KGHSH, CDR2 LQKENI. CDR3 length equals 16 residues. CDR3 amino acids: CASSPVVSRGGTEAFF. CDR3 coding DNA: TGTGCCAGCTCACCCGTCGTTTCGAGAGGGGGCACTGAAGCTTTCTTT.

The J gene is TRBJ2-1, the V gene TRBV19; TRBD1 is a possible D gene (6 bases). V dropped 4 bases and J dropped 0 bases, with 22 bases sitting between them. Germline CDR1 LNHDA, CDR2 SQIVND (reference sequence). The CDR3 is 19 amino acids. Here the CDR3 reads CASSRRRTDLTSSYNEQFF. The DNA for the CDR3 is TGTGCCAGTAGTAGGAGACGGACAGATCTAACTAGCTCCTACAATGAGCAGTTCTTC.

The chain is built from TRBV5-1 and TRBJ1-1; unclear D gene. V lost 0 bases and J lost 1, with 4 bases in between. This CDR3 region has 13 residues. From germline, CDR1 is SGHRS and CDR2 YFSETQ. The CDR3 DNA reads as TGCGCCAGCAGCTTGGGCGCGAACACTGAAGCTTTCTTT. Translated: CASSLGANTEAFF.

This chain uses TRBV5-6 with TRBJ2-1; 9 bases line up with TRBD1. The CDR3 is 19 amino acids. The germline CDR1 and CDR2 sequences are SGHDT and YYEEEE. The V gene end was trimmed by 4 bases and the J gene end by 8 bases; junction bases not matched to a gene: 22. As DNA, the CDR3 is TGTGCCAGCAGCCCCCCTGTCACTTCTCCGGGACAGGGCTCCCATGAGCAGTTCTTC. This codes for CASSPPVTSPGQGSHEQFF.